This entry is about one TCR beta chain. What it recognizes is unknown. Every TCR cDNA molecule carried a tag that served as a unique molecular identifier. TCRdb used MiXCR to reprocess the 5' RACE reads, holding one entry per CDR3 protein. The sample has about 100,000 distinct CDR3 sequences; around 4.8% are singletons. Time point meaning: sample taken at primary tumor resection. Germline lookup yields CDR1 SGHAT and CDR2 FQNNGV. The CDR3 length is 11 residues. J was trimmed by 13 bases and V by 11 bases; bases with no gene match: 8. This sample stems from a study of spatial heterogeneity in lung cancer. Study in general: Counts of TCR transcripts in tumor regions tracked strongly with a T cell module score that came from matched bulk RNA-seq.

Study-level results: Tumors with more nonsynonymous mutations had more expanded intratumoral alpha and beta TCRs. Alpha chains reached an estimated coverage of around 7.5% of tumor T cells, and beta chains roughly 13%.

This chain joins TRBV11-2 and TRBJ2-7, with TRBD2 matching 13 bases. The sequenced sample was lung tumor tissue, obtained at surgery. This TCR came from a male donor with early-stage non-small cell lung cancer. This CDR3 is CAGGTSGILYF. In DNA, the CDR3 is TGTGCCGGGGGGACTAGCGGGATCCTATACTTC.